This TCR beta chain originates from a study of identifying expanded T cells in peripheral blood. Germline V CDR1 and CDR2: MNHEY, SVGAGI. This CDR3 spans 14 amino acids. V shed 4 bases, J shed 5 bases, and the junction held 5 bases outside the gene matches. Sequenced by immunoSEQ multiplex PCR; TCRdb stores in-frame clones only, minus some. The data show approximately 56,000 clones, roughly 82% seen once. The TCR comes from a person aged 18-70 years in good health. Sequenced material: blood. This chain uses TRBV6-5 with TRBJ1-1, with 9 bases identical to TRBD1. The CDR3 sequence: CASSSTGGWTEAFF. The CDR3 region has the DNA TGTGCCAGCAGTTCCACAGGGGGCTGGACTGAAGCTTTCTTT.